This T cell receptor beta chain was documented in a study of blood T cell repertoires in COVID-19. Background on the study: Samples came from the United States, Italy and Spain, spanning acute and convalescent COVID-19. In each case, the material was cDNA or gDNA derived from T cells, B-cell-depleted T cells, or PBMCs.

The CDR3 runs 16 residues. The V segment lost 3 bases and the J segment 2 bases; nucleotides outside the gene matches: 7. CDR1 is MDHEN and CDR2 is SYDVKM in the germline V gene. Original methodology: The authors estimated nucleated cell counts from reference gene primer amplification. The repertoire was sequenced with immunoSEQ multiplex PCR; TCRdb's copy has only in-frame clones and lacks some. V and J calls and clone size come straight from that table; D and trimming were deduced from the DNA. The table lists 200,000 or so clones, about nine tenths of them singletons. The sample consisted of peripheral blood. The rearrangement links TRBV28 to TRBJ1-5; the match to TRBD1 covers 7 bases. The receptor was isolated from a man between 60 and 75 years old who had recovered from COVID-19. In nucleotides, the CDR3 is TGTGCCAGCAGTTTGTGGGCAGGGGGTCGCAATCAGCCCCAGCATTTT. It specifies CASSLWAGGRNQPQHF.